This T cell receptor (beta chain) was identified during a study of control samples from healthy donors and cancer patients. Germline-derived CDR1 and CDR2 are SGHRS and YFSETQ. Trimming took 2 bases from V and 0 from J, leaving 12 bases between them. The CDR3 is 15 amino acids. Using immunoSEQ multiplex PCR, the repertoire was profiled, and TCRdb retains in-frame clones only, with some absent. The sample consists of some 65,000 clones, approximately 88% of them appearing once. Remarks on this clone: Other nucleotide sequences in the sample specify the same CDR3.

The sequencing input was PBMCs. This TCR derives from a woman aged 45-60 years with lung cancer. The chain carries TRBV5-1 and TRBJ2-7; unclear D gene. CDR3 sequence reads: CASSLRDSPSYEQYF. The CDR3 DNA follows: TGCGCCAGCAGCTTAAGGGATTCCCCCTCCTACGAGCAGTACTTC.